Presented here are 8 T cell receptor beta chains from one specimen sequenced in a study of early T cells in non-severe SARS-CoV-2 infection. TCRdb reanalysed the 5' RACE reads using MiXCR and keeps one entry per CDR3 protein. The sample has 37,000 or so distinct CDR3 sequences, under 6.5% seen once. The sequenced sample consisted of whole blood. These receptors were collected from an adult who was a healthcare worker with PCR-confirmed SARS-CoV-2 infection or an uninfected control (not recorded which).

This clonotype appeared a few times. The chain couples TRBV10-2 to TRBJ2-3; 7 bases map to TRBD2. The length of the CDR3 is 15 residues. V trimming: 4 bases; J trimming: 0 bases; junction bases outside the gene matches: 4. Germline values: CDR1 WSHSY, CDR2 SAAADI. The CDR3: CASSGLAVSTDTQYF. The CDR3 nucleotides are TGCGCCAGCAGTGGGCTAGCGGTTAGCACAGATACGCAGTATTTT.

This clonotype was recorded at least ten times. The rearrangement links TRBV4-3 to TRBJ2-1, with D unclear. CDR3 length equals 16 residues. Per germline, CDR1 LGHNA and CDR2 YSLEER. Deletions cut 2 bases from V and 5 bases from J, with 16 bases between. CDR3 nucleotides: TGCGCCAGCAGCCAATTGGTCCGGGCGAGCCACAATGAGCAGTTCTTC. Translating it yields CASSQLVRASHNEQFF.

This clonotype has more than one count but fewer than ten. V and J are TRBV6-1 and TRBJ1-2; possible D gene TRBD1, 5 bases. V was cut by 6 bases and J by 0 bases, with 20 bases left in between. Germline CDR1 MNHNS, CDR2 SASEGT. This CDR3 has 17 residues. The DNA for the CDR3 is TGTGCCAGCAGGAGTGGGGCCAAGGGGTTCACTAACTATGGCTACACCTTC. Residues: CASRSGAKGFTNYGYTF.

This rearrangement joins TRBV10-1 to TRBJ2-1, with 10 bases lining up with TRBD2. J was trimmed by 8 bases and V by 5 bases; bases with no gene match: 12. The germline V gene has CDR1 WNHNN and CDR2 SYGVQD (reference sequence). This CDR3 is 16 amino acids long. CDR3 sequence: CASSNSGRAVLDEQFF. In DNA, the CDR3 is TGCGCCAGCAGTAACAGCGGGAGGGCCGTTTTGGATGAGCAGTTCTTC.

This clonotype was recorded many times. The V call is TRBV6-2 or TRBV6-3, the J call TRBJ2-1; 8 bases align to TRBD2. Unmatched junction bases numbered 12, after V lost 6 bases and J lost 8 bases. This CDR3 region has 15 residues. The germline V gene has CDR1 MNHEY and CDR2 SVGEGT. CDR3 in amino acids: CASSYPTSVGDEQFF. CDR3 in DNA: TGTGCCAGCAGCTATCCGACTAGCGTGGGGGATGAGCAGTTCTTC.

There are a few counts of this clonotype. The J gene is TRBJ2-7, the V gene TRBV7-9; TRBD2 agrees at 9 bases. The CDR3 sequence is 13 residues long. CDR1 SEHNR and CDR2 FQNEAQ come from the germline V gene (reference sequence). V dropped 5 bases and J dropped 4; count of bases not matched to a gene: 3. For the CDR3, the DNA is TGTGCCAGCAGCCGGACTAGCGCGTACGAGCAGTACTTC. It codes for CASSRTSAYEQYF.

The table lists this clonotype with many counts. V gene TRBV29-1 combines with J gene TRBJ1-1, with D perhaps TRBD1 (6 bases). The V end was cut by 1 base, the J end by 0 bases, with 12 bases between. CDR1 is SQVTM and CDR2 is ANQGSEA in the germline V gene. The CDR3 contains 15 residues. The CDR3 loop reads CSVEVTGIMNTEAFF. DNA for the CDR3: TGCAGCGTTGAAGTCACAGGGATCATGAACACTGAAGCTTTCTTT. The whole variable domain, filled in from reference TRBV29-1 and TRBJ1-1, reads SAVISQKPSRDICQRGTSLTIQCQVDSQVTMMFWYRQQPGQSLTLIATANQGSEATYESGFVIDKFPISRPNLTFSTLTVSNMSPEDSSIYLCSVEVTGIMNTEAFFGQGTRLTVV.

This clonotype turned up a few times. The chain combines TRBV4-3 with TRBJ1-1; TRBD1 might be the D (6 bases). The CDR3 is made up of 15 amino acids. V lost 3 bases and J 5 bases, leaving 16 bases between the germline ends. Germline V gives CDR1 LGHNA, CDR2 YSLEER. CDR3 amino acids: CASSQEGGLPTEAFF. The CDR3 coding sequence is TGCGCCAGCAGCCAGGAGGGGGGTCTTCCGACTGAAGCTTTCTTT.